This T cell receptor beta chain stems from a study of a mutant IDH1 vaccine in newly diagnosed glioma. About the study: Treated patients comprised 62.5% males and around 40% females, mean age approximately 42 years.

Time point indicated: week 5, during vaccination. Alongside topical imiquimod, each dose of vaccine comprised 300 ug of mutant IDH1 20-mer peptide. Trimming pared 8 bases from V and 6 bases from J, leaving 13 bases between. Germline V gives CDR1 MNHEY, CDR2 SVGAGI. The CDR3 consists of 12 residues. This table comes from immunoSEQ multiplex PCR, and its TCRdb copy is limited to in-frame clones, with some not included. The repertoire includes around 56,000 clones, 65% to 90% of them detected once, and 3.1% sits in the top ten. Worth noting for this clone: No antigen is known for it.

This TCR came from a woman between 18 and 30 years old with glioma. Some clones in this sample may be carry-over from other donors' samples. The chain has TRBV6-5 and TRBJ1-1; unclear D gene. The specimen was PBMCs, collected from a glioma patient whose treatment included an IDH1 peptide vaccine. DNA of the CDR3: TGTGCCAGCTCCGGGTCGGGTTCTGAAGCTTTCTTT. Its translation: CASSGSGSEAFF.